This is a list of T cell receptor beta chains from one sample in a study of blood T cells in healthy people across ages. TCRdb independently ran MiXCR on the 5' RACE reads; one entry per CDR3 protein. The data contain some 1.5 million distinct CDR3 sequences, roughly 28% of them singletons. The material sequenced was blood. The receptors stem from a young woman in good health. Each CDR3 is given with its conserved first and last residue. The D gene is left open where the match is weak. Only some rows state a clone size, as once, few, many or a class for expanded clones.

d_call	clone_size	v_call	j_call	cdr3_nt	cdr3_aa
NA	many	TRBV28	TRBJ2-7	TGTGCCAGCAGTTTAACTGGGGAGAACTACGAGCAGTACTTC	CASSLTGENYEQYF
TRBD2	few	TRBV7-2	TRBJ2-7	TGTGCCAGCAGCTTAGTACGACTAGCGGGGCCATACGAGCAGTACTTC	CASSLVRLAGPYEQYF
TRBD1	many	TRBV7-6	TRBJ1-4	TGTGCCAGCAGCCCATCCCGGGACAGCCTCGAAAAACTGTTTTTT	CASSPSRDSLEKLFF
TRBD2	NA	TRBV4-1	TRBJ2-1	TGCGTCAGCAGCCAAGATCCGGGACTAGTTTTAAATGAGCAGTTCTTC	CVSSQDPGLVLNEQFF
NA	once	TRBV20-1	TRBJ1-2	TGCAGTGCTATCACCGGGTTTCCGGGTAGTGGCTACACCTTC	CSAITGFPGSGYTF
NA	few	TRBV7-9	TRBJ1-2	TGTGCCAGCAGCTTACTCCCGGATAACTATGGCTACACCTTC	CASSLLPDNYGYTF
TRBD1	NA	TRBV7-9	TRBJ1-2	TGTGCCAGCGCCGGGACAGGGGATTCCGGGCATGGCTACACCTTC	CASAGTGDSGHGYTF
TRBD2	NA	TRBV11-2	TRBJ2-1	TGTGCCAGCACTACCTTGCAGCGGGAGGCTACCTACAATGAGCAGTTCTTC	CASTTLQREATYNEQFF
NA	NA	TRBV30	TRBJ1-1	TGTGCCTGGAGTGGGGAACCCAAGCGGAACACTGAAGCTTTCTTT	CAWSGEPKRNTEAFF
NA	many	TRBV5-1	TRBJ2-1	TGCGCCAGCAGCTTGGTTCCTGTCCGAGACTGGGACAATGAGCAGTTCTTC	CASSLVPVRDWDNEQFF
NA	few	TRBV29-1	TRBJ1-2	TGCAGCGTTGAATTTACAGTCGGGATGGAGGGCTACACCTTC	CSVEFTVGMEGYTF
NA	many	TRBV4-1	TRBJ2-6	TGCGCCAGCAGCCCGGCCAGGCCCTCTGGGGCCAACGTCCTGACTTTC	CASSPARPSGANVLTF
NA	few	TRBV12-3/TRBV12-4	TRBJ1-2	TGTGCCAGCAGTCCCAGTTGGGCAGGGGCTAACTATGGCTACACCTTC	CASSPSWAGANYGYTF
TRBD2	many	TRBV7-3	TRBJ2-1	TGTGCCAGCAGCCCGATGGCAAGCGGGGGGTTTGATGAGCAGTTCTTC	CASSPMASGGFDEQFF
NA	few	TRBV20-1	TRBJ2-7	TGCAGTGCTAGAATACGTCAGGGAAAAATGTACGAGCAGTACTTC	CSARIRQGKMYEQYF
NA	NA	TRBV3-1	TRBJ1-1	TGTGCCAGCAGCCAGACCGGGCAGAGGGCCGCGGGCACTGAAGCTTTCTTT	CASSQTGQRAAGTEAFF
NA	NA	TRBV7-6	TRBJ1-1	TGTGCCAGCAGCTTAGCGCGGCAAGGGCTAATGAACACTGAAGCTTTCTTT	CASSLARQGLMNTEAFF